Sequencing of this T cell receptor (beta chain) was carried out in a study of T cells in Graves' hyperthyroidism and ophthalmopathy. The CDR3 runs 16 residues. Germline V gene data show CDR1 as LNHDA and CDR2 as SQIVND (reference sequence). With 2 bases removed from V and 0 bases from J, the gap between germline ends came to 11 bases. This clonotype was seen many times. Patients were excluded for uncontrolled infection, other autoimmune disease, pregnancy or lactation. TCR beta CDR3 sequences were amplified from RNA transcripts. Carried out on the TCR CDR3, a first-round RT-PCR used the HTBI primer set. TCRdb analysed the multiplex PCR reads with MiXCR anew, one entry per CDR3 protein. In the table there are roughly 500,000 distinct CDR3 sequences, about 45% of which are singletons.

The material sequenced was peripheral blood or thyroid tissue (not recorded which). The rearrangement uses TRBV19 and TRBJ1-5, with D perhaps TRBD1 (5 bases). The sequence came from an adult woman with Graves' disease, either hyperthyroidism or ophthalmopathy (not recorded which). For the CDR3, the DNA is TGTGCCAGTAGTATACGGACAACTTATAGCAATCAGCCCCAGCATTTT. It specifies CASSIRTTYSNQPQHF.